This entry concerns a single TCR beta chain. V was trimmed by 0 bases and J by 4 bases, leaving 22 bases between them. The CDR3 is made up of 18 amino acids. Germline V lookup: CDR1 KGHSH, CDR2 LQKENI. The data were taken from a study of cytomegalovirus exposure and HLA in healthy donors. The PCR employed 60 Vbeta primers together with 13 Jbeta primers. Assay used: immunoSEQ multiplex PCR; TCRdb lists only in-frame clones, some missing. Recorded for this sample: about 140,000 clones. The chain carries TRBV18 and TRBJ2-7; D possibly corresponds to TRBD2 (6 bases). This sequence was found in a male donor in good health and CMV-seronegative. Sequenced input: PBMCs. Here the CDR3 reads CASSPPKGAGSLRYEQYF. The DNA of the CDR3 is TGTGCCAGCTCACCACCAAAAGGCGCGGGATCCCTCAGGTACGAGCAGTACTTC.